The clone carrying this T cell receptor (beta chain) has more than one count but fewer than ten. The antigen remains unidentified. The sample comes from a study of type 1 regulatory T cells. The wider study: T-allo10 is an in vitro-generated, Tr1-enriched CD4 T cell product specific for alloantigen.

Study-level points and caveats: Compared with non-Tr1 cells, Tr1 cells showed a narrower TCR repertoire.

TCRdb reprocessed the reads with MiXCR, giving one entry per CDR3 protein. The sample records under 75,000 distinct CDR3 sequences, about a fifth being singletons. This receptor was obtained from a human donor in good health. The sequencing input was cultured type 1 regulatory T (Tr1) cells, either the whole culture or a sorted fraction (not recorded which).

This CDR3 is CAISDLAENTGELFF. The CDR3 DNA reads TGTGCCATCAGTGATCTGGCAGAGAACACCGGGGAGCTGTTTTTT. The rearrangement links TRBV10-3 to TRBJ2-2; no definite D call. The V and J ends lost 3 bases and 1 base respectively, with 9 bases between them. Germline loops: CDR1 ENHRY, CDR2 SYGVKD. The CDR3 covers 15 residues.